Included here is one TCR beta chain sequence, with context. The antigen is undetermined. This sample is part of a study of yellow fever vaccine responses in identical twins. TCRdb fed the RT-PCR reads into MiXCR, producing one record per CDR3 protein. The sample has approximately 4,000 distinct CDR3 sequences; roughly 70% are singletons. The CDR3 is 12 amino acids. The V and J ends lost 2 bases and 0 bases respectively, with 5 bases between them. The germline CDR1 and CDR2 sequences are SQVTM and ANQGSEA. The study, taken as a whole, reports: Reportedly, the T cell response mounted by twins to vaccine seemed partly convergent, partly personalized.

Sequenced material: T cells from blood (PBMCs), unsorted or a sorted subset (not recorded which), taken before or after yellow fever vaccination (not recorded which). The V gene is TRBV29-1, the J gene TRBJ2-7; unclear D gene. The source of this sequence is a woman younger than 30 who received the yellow fever vaccine. The CDR3 DNA reads TGCAGCGTTGAAAACAACTCCTACGAGCAGTACTTC. It is translated as CSVENNSYEQYF.